This record covers a single TCR beta chain. Its antigen is currently unknown. This sample is drawn from a study of blood T cells in healthy people across ages. Study-wide results and limits: Age brought a roughly linear fall in TCR beta diversity measured per million T cells.

Sample-barcoded 5' priming and a J-beta primer mix drove a second PCR of roughly 7 to 11 cycles. TCRdb reprocessed the 5' RACE reads via MiXCR and lists one record per CDR3 protein. The repertoire consists of roughly 800,000 distinct CDR3 sequences, with roughly 60% occurring once and the leading ten covering roughly 20%. Germline V gene data show CDR1 as LGHNA and CDR2 as YSLEER. With 4 bases clipped from V and 9 bases from J, the junction kept 12 bases outside the gene matches. There are 16 residues in the CDR3. Healthy individuals of Caucasian origin from Russia, aged about 6 to 90, served as donors.

This clonotype was obtained from a man aged 25 to 40 in good health. This chain links TRBV4-3 with TRBJ2-1; 10 bases agree with TRBD1. Sequenced sample: blood. The CDR3 loop is CASSRETGGLLGEQFF. CDR3 bases: TGCGCCAGCAGCCGAGAGACAGGGGGCCTTTTGGGTGAGCAGTTCTTC.